A single sample is the source of the 18 T cell receptor beta chains below, sequenced in a study of PD-1 blockade in classical Hodgkin lymphoma. Patients all relapsed after autologous stem cell transplantation, and there was variation in brentuximab vedotin exposure. Clones were read by immunoSEQ multiplex PCR, and TCRdb kept only the in-frame ones, dropping some. The table includes some 40,000 clones, 69% detected once. The sample here was peripheral blood mononuclear cells (PBMCs), taken before the second cycle of nivolumab. The origin of the receptors is a human donor with classical Hodgkin lymphoma.

The chain combines TRBV19 with TRBJ2-3; D ambiguous. Deletions cut 6 bases from V and 6 bases from J, with 10 bases between. The germline CDR1 and CDR2 sequences are LNHDA and SQIVND (reference sequence). This CDR3 contains 12 residues. In nucleotides, the CDR3 is TGTGCCAGTAGCCCGTTGGGGGATACGCAGTATTTT. Its protein product is CASSPLGDTQYF.

V gene TRBV14 combines with J gene TRBJ1-2; D is perhaps TRBD1 (5 bases). This CDR3 comprises 13 residues. In germline, CDR1 is SGHDN, CDR2 FVKESK. The V and J ends lost 0 bases and 8 bases respectively, with 10 bases between them. CDR3 coding DNA: TGTGCCAGCAGCCAAGACAGGGTAGGCGGCTACACCTTC. It translates to CASSQDRVGGYTF.

This chain uses TRBV15 with TRBJ1-2; 7 bases are a match to TRBD1. The V segment lost 0 bases and the J segment 4 bases; nucleotides outside the gene matches: 8. Germline CDR1 is LNHNV and CDR2 is YYDKDF (reference sequence). The CDR3 totals 16 residues. The CDR3 sequence is CATSRESANRGYGYTF. The CDR3 DNA reads as TGTGCCACCAGCAGAGAGTCTGCAAACAGGGGCTATGGCTACACCTTC. Full variable domain (remainder filled in from reference TRBV15 and TRBJ1-2): DAMVIQNPRYQVTQFGKPVTLSCSQTLNHNVMYWYQQKSSQAPKLLFHYYDKDFNNEADTPDNFQSRRPNTSFCFLDIRSPGLGDTAMYLCATSRESANRGYGYTFGSGTRLTVV.

The table lists this clone with a few counts. CDR3 coding DNA: TGCGCCAGCAGCCAACAGGGTTGGCCGATGAACACTGAAGCTTTCTTT. As protein: CASSQQGWPMNTEAFF. This sequence joins TRBV4-1 and TRBJ1-1; D is perhaps TRBD1 (5 bases). This CDR3 region has 16 residues. Trimming pared 2 bases from V and 0 bases from J, leaving 13 bases between. Germline CDR1 is MGHRA and CDR2 is YSYEKL.

This rearrangement joins TRBV7-6 to TRBJ2-7, with 7 bases aligning to TRBD2. The CDR3 totals 13 residues. Trimming cost V 4 bases and J 4 bases; bases outside gene matches: 4. Looked up from germline, CDR1 is SGHVS and CDR2 is FNYEAQ. The CDR3 sequence is CASSSGRRYEQYF. The DNA of the CDR3 is TGTGCCAGCAGCTCCGGGAGGCGATACGAGCAGTACTTC.

The chain has TRBV28 and TRBJ2-2; 7 bases are a match to TRBD1. The length of the CDR3 is 15 residues. Germline values: CDR1 MDHEN, CDR2 SYDVKM. With 5 bases clipped from V and 4 bases from J, the junction kept 7 bases outside the gene matches. Here the CDR3 DNA reads TGTGCCAGCAGTCCCGGGACAGCGTTCACCGGGGAGCTGTTTTTT. Residues: CASSPGTAFTGELFF.

This clone has more than one count but fewer than ten. The rearrangement uses TRBV7-2 and TRBJ2-5, with D tentatively TRBD1 (5 bases). The CDR3 covers 15 residues. The V end was cut by 5 bases, the J end by 5 bases, with 18 bases between. Germline V gives CDR1 SGHTA, CDR2 FQGNSA. CDR3 bases: TGTGCCAGCAGCCTAAGGTCAGGGTCTCTGGAGACCCAGTACTTC. Protein product: CASSLRSGSLETQYF.

V usage is TRBV10-3 and J usage is TRBJ2-1; 9 bases map to TRBD2. Germline CDR1 reads ENHRY; CDR2 reads SYGVKD. The length of the CDR3 is 15 residues. Trimming cost V 5 bases and J 4 bases; bases outside gene matches: 6. The CDR3 DNA follows: TGTGCCATCAGTCCGACTAGCGGTTCATACAATGAGCAGTTCTTC. Translated, it gives CAISPTSGSYNEQFF.

On this clone: This specimen includes other DNA sequences encoding the same CDR3. V usage is TRBV5-1 and J usage is TRBJ1-6; D remains unclear. Deletions cut 0 bases from V and 0 bases from J, with 7 bases between. The CDR3 consists of 16 residues. The germline CDR1 and CDR2 sequences are SGHRS and YFSETQ. The CDR3 here is CASSLDGSSYNSPLHF. In DNA form, the CDR3 reads TGCGCCAGCAGCTTGGACGGTAGCTCCTATAATTCACCCCTCCACTTT.

This clone is deemed large. The V call is TRBV14, the J call TRBJ1-1; a possible D gene is TRBD1 (6 bases). Trimming pared 5 bases from V and 10 bases from J, leaving 14 bases between. Germline-derived CDR1 and CDR2 are SGHDN and FVKESK. This CDR3 is built from 12 residues. The CDR3 coding sequence is TGTGCCAGCAGCGCGAACAGGGTTCTAGCTTTCTTT. As protein: CASSANRVLAFF.

The chain recombines TRBV25-1 with TRBJ2-4, with 8 bases identical to TRBD1. V shed 6 bases and J 9 bases; nucleotides not matched to a gene: 4. The CDR3 is 12 residues long. Germline CDR1 MGHDK, CDR2 SYGVNS. Here the CDR3 reads CASSGQGSIQYF. CDR3 bases: TGTGCCAGCAGCGGACAGGGTAGCATTCAGTACTTC.

The J gene is TRBJ2-5, the V gene TRBV21-1. TRBV21-1 has pseudogene status. This CDR3 has 18 amino acids. The CDR3 region is CASSKAQLSRTGQETQYF. CDR3 DNA sequence: TGTGCCAGCAGCAAAGCGCAGCTATCGAGGACCGGCCAAGAGACCCAGTACTTC.

V gene TRBV29-1 combines with J gene TRBJ2-3; D not certain. V was trimmed by 6 bases and J by 3 bases, leaving 16 bases between them. Germline CDR1 is SQVTM and CDR2 is ANQGSEA. The CDR3 loop spans 14 amino acids. CDR3 nucleotide sequence: TGCAGCGTCTCTGATGCCCTATTTACAGATACGCAGTATTTT. It yields the protein CSVSDALFTDTQYF.

This clone was detected only a few times. The rearrangement links TRBV5-1 to TRBJ1-2; TRBD1 is a possible D gene (5 bases). The V end was cut by 5 bases, the J end by 4 bases, with 9 bases between. This CDR3 has 12 amino acids. Germline values: CDR1 SGHRS, CDR2 YFSETQ. The CDR3 spells CASSPDSYGYTF. In DNA form, the CDR3 reads TGCGCCAGCAGTCCCGACAGCTATGGCTACACCTTC.

The chain couples TRBV5-1 to TRBJ1-6; the D gene is possibly TRBD1 (5 bases). Trimming pared 4 bases from V and 9 bases from J, leaving 17 bases between. This CDR3 region has 15 residues. CDR1 and CDR2 (germline): SGHRS, YFSETQ. CDR3 region: CASSPGTGGSSPLHF. Here the CDR3 DNA reads TGCGCCAGCAGCCCCGGGACGGGGGGGAGTTCACCCCTCCACTTT.

The gene calls are TRBV10-3 and TRBJ1-1; D ambiguous. Germline CDR1 and CDR2: ENHRY and SYGVKD. V was trimmed by 2 bases and J by 4 bases, leaving 11 bases between them. There are 14 residues in the CDR3. The CDR3 protein is CAISETVAGTEAFF. The CDR3 coding sequence is TGTGCCATCAGTGAGACGGTCGCGGGCACTGAAGCTTTCTTT.

The chain joins TRBV30 to TRBJ2-3; D unresolved. Trimming took 3 bases from V and 2 from J, leaving 9 bases between them. The CDR3 totals 13 residues. Germline-derived CDR1 and CDR2 are GTSNPN and SVGIG (reference sequence). DNA for the CDR3: TGTGCCTGGAGCCGCGGATCCACAGATACGCAGTATTTT. Residues: CAWSRGSTDTQYF.

V usage is TRBV6-6 and J usage is TRBJ2-7; D possibly matches TRBD1 or TRBD2 (5 bases each). Trimming left V 4 bases short and J 2 bases short, with 12 bases between. CDR3 length: 14 residues. Germline-derived CDR1 and CDR2 are MNHNY and SVGAGI (reference sequence). CDR3 protein: CASSLLSGPYEQYF. The CDR3 DNA is TGTGCCAGCAGTTTGCTTTCGGGACCCTACGAGCAGTACTTC.